This paragraph covers one TCR beta chain sequence. The data stem from a study of blood T cell repertoires in COVID-19. Study-level background: In each case, the material was cDNA or gDNA derived from T cells, B-cell-depleted T cells, or PBMCs.

Per the authors' pipeline: Researchers report that nucleated cell counts were estimated from reference gene primer amplification. Clones were sequenced by immunoSEQ multiplex PCR, and TCRdb holds only the in-frame ones, with some missing. That table supplies the V and J calls and clone size; D and trimming were determined from the DNA. The data hold around 140,000 clones, with 88% observed a single time. The CDR3 runs 15 residues. Germline V CDR1 and CDR2: SEHNR, FQNEAQ (reference sequence). V was cut by 5 bases and J by 0 bases, with 10 bases left in between. The sequence was collected from a man aged 65 to 85 with acute or convalescent COVID-19. The specimen was peripheral blood. V and J are TRBV7-9 and TRBJ1-4, with D possibly being TRBD1 (6 bases). CDR3 in DNA: TGTGCCAGCAGCCGACAGGCCTCAACTAATGAAAAACTGTTTTTT. Its translation is CASSRQASTNEKLFF.